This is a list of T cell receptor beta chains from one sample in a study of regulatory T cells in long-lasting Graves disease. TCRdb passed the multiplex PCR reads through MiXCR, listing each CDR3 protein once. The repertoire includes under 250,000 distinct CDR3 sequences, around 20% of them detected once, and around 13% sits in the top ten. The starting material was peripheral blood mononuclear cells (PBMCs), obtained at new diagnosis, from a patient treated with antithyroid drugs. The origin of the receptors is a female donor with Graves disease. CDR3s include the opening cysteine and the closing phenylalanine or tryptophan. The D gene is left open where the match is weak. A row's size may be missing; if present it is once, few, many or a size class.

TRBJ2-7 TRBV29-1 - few CSVTWTNFYEQYF
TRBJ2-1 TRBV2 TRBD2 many CASNREGGYNEQFF
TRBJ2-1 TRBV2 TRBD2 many CASRERGGNEQFF
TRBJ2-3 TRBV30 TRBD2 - CAWKGASGSLFTDTQYF
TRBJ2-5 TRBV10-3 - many CAISEGGRAVETQYF
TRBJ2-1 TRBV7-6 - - CASSLGGGANELFF
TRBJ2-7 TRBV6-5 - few CASSYLLLGEQYF
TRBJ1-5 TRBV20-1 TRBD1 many CSARAPGQGDNQPQHF
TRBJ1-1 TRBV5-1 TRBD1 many CASSKKRGTVNTEAFF
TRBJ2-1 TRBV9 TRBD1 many CASSPRDRGSLVQFF
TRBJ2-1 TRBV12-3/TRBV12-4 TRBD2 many CASSPGTSGYNEQFF
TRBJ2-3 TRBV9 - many CASSVDGRGTDTQYF
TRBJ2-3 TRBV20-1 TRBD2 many CSARPGGPTDTQYF
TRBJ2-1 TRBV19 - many CASSKGNNNEQFF
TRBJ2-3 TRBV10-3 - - CAISERGLATDTQYF
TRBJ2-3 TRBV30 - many CAWSFNRVQDTQYF
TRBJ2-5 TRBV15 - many CATSRGDSVETQYF
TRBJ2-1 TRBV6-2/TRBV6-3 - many CASNPMDARGQFF
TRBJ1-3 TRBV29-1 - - CSVYGGNIGNTIYF
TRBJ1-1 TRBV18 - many CASSPPRTGEDTEAFF
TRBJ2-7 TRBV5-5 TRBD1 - CASSESPGQGPYEQYF
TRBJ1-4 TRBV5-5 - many CASSYTSTNEKLFF
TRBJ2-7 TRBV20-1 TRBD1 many CSARGQGRRTYEQYF
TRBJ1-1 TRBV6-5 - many CASSYREGNTEAFF
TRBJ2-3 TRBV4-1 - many CASSQDMSGTDTQYF
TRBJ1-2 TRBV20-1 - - CSATPRGAGQNYGYTF
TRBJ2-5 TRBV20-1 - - CSASPTGTQYF
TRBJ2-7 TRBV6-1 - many CASTPRRGHEQYF
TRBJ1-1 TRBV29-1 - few CSAGQPEAFF
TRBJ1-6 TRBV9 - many CASSPAGTPDSPLHF
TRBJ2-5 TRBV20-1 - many CSARAPRGRTNAETQYF
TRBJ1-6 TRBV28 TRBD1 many CASTPTDRSNSPLHF
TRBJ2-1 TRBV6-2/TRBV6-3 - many CASSYQGPSYNEQFF
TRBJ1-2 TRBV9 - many CASSVTGQYGYTF
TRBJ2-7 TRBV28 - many CASRSFLYEQYF
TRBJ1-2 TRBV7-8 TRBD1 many CASSLAGTANYGYTF
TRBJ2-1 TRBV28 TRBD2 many CASSFGSGGYNEQFF
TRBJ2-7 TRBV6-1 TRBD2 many CASSSGTSGSDEQYF
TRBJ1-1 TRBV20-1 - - CSARSPFRGTDAFF
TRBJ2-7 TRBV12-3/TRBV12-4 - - CASSSSGTEQYF
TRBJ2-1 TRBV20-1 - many CSAASGPSYNEQFF
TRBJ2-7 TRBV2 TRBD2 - CASSGLAAVRRYF
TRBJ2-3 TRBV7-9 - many CASSLWGRADTQYF